This TCR beta chain was recovered during a study of T cell changes during pregnancy in multiple sclerosis. This CDR3 spans 15 amino acids. Germline V lookup: CDR1 SGHAT, CDR2 FQNNGV. The V and J ends lost 5 bases and 0 bases respectively, with 12 bases between them. Sequencing was performed with immunoSEQ multiplex PCR; in TCRdb, only in-frame clones are kept and a portion is missing. Of under 85,000 clones in the sample, under 90% were seen once. This material consisted of peripheral blood, taken after pregnancy. V and J are TRBV11-2 and TRBJ2-3; weak D call: TRBD2 (5 bases). The clonotype comes from a female donor in good health, enrolled as a control in a pregnancy study. The CDR3 sequence is CASSKLGTSTDTQYF. In nucleotides, the CDR3 is TGTGCCAGCAGCAAACTAGGTACTAGCACAGATACGCAGTATTTT.